The T cell receptor beta chain under discussion was sequenced for a study of blood T cell repertoires in COVID-19 (dated by TCRdb to 2018 to 2020). A note on the overall study: The collaborator samples originated in the United States, Italy and Spain and spanned the acute and convalescent phases of COVID-19. The prospective study material was composed of cDNA or gDNA derived from T cells, B-cell-depleted T cells, or PBMCs. Deeply sampled blood TCRbeta repertoires from subjects exposed to, actively infected with, or recovered from COVID-19 were included in the dataset. The repertoires were released in a freely available public database meant as a resource for research on the immune response to SARS-CoV-2. The samples were drawn from two sources: the first 160 participants of the ongoing ImmuneRACE study, and 1,000 to 1,500 subjects contributed by 6 global collaborators. Sample metadata almost always included a de-identified subject ID, COVID-19 status, age in years and sex. HLA class I and class II types, where available, came from metadata supplied by the sample provider rather than from assay-based typing.

Overall results and qualifications from the work: How much clinical and demographic metadata was included differed by source and by participant, and the metadata was provided uncurated.

As to this clone: Its antigen is not yet known. Base-call qualities are not available, and no considerably larger clone is one nucleotide away.

Collaborating institutions collected whole blood in K2EDTA tubes following their own protocols. For TCRbeta analysis, collaborator samples were shipped as frozen whole blood, as isolated PBMCs, or as DNA extracted from either sample type. V sheds 4 bases and J sheds 0 bases, leaving 10 bases between their ends. Including the terminal cysteine and phenylalanine, the CDR3 comprises 14 residues. Only the CDR3 DNA is retained, 42 bases long and in frame from the first base. Sequences SGHRS (CDR1) and YFSETQ (CDR2) are obtained from the germline V gene. The immunoSEQ Assay, a bias-controlled multiplex PCR, was used to amplify TCRbeta CDR3 regions from genomic DNA. The authors processed their data as follows. Within the assay, amplification of reference gene primers was used to estimate how many nucleated cells each sample contained. To quantify the absolute abundance of each unique TCRbeta CDR3 rearrangement, sequence reads were collapsed and filtered. For each sample, productive Simpson clonality was calculated by taking the square root of Simpson's diversity index across productive rearrangements. Drawn from immuneACCESS, this table holds only the in-frame rearrangements with V and J called that TCRdb kept. Clones are partly lost; checked studies trace under half to an unresolved V gene and leave the rest unexplained. V and J calls and clone size are as listed in that table; D and trimming were resolved from the DNA. The sample yields around 250,000 clones; roughly four fifths were counted once. The ten largest clones add up to roughly 3.4% of the sample.

The chain couples TRBV5-1 to TRBJ1-2; perhaps TRBD1 is the D gene, with 5 bases matching. The TCR comes from a young woman with acute or convalescent COVID-19. Sequenced input: peripheral blood. DNA sequence: TGCGCCAGCAGCCTCGGGGGATCTAACTATGGCTACACCTTC. Translated, it reads CASSLGGSNYGYTF.